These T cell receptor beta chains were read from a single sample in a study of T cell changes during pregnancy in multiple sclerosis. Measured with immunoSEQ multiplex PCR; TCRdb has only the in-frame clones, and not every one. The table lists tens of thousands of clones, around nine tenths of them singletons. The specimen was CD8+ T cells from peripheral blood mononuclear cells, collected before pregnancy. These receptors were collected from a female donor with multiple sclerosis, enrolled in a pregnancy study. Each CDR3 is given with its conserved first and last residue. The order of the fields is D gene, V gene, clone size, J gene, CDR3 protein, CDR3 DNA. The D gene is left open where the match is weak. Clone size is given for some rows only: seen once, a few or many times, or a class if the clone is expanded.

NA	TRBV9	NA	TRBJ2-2	CASSVPPQGAGELFF	TGTGCCAGCAGCGTCCCCCCACAGGGAGCCGGGGAGCTGTTTTTT
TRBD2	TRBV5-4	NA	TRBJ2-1	CASSLDLAGTLGNEQFF	TGTGCCAGCAGCTTGGATCTAGCGGGGACCTTGGGGAATGAGCAGTTCTTC
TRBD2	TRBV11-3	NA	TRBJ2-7	CASSLASGGSYEQYF	TGTGCCAGCAGCTTGGCTAGCGGGGGTTCCTACGAGCAGTACTTC
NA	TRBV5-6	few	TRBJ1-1	CASSLTALNTEAFF	TGTGCCAGCAGCTTGACAGCCCTGAACACTGAAGCTTTCTTT
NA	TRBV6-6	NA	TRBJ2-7	CASSYSGGGYEQYF	TGTGCCAGCAGTTACTCGGGGGGTGGCTACGAGCAGTACTTC
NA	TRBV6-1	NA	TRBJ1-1	CASSQGNTEAFF	TGTGCCAGCAGTCAGGGGAACACTGAAGCTTTCTTT
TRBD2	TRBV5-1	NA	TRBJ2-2	CASSLAGGGRNGELFF	TGCGCCAGCAGCTTGGCCGGGGGGGGCCGAAACGGGGAGCTGTTTTTT
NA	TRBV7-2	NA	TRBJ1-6	CASSLKGFGNSPLHF	TGTGCCAGCAGCTTGAAGGGGTTTGGTAATTCACCCCTCCACTTT
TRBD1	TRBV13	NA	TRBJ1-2	CASSSTGARDYGYTF	TGTGCCAGCAGCTCAACAGGGGCCCGGGACTATGGCTACACCTTC
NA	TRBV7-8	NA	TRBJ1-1	CASSLWGSGLNTEAFF	TGTGCCAGCAGCTTATGGGGTTCAGGGTTGAACACTGAAGCTTTCTTT
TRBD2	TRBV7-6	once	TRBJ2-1	CASSSSGHEQFF	TGTGCCAGCAGCTCTAGCGGCCATGAGCAGTTCTTC
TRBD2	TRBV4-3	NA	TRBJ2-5	CASSQDWAGGQETQYF	TGCGCCAGCAGCCAAGATTGGGCGGGGGGACAAGAGACCCAGTACTTC
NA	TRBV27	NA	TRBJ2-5	CASRGRQETQYF	TGTGCCAGCAGGGGCAGACAAGAGACCCAGTACTTC
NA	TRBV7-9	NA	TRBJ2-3	CASSPGGTDTQYF	TGTGCCAGCAGCCCCGGAGGAACAGATACGCAGTATTTT
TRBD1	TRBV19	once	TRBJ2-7	CASSIGTGTFEQYF	TGTGCCAGTAGCATCGGGACAGGGACCTTTGAGCAGTACTTC
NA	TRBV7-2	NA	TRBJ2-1	CASSYDSSQFF	TGTGCCAGCAGCTATGACAGTTCGCAGTTCTTC
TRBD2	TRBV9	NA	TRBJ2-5	CASSDLAGGHQTQYF	TGTGCCAGCAGCGACCTAGCGGGGGGCCATCAGACCCAGTACTTC
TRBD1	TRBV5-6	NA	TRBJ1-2	CASSRNPRGINGYTF	TGTGCCAGCAGCAGGAATCCCAGGGGGATTAACGGCTACACCTTC
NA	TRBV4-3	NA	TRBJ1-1	CASSQDWRPNTEAFF	TGCGCCAGCAGCCAAGATTGGCGGCCGAACACTGAAGCTTTCTTT
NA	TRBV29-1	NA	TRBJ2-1	CSVVIPFGGNEQFF	TGCAGCGTTGTCATCCCCTTTGGGGGGAATGAGCAGTTCTTC
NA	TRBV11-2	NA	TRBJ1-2	CATQAANYGYTF	TGTGCAACACAAGCGGCTAACTATGGCTACACCTTC
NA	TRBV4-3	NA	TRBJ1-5	CASSQDRGNQPQHF	TGCGCCAGCAGCCAAGATCGGGGGAATCAGCCCCAGCATTTT
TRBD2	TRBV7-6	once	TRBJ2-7	CASSRRGSAGGPGEQYF	TGTGCCAGCTCCCGGAGAGGATCAGCGGGGGGGCCGGGGGAGCAGTACTTC
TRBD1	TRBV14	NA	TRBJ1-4	CASNSGTVNEKLFF	TGTGCCAGCAACTCCGGGACAGTGAATGAAAAACTGTTTTTT
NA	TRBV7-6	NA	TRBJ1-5	CASSLARGNQPQHF	TGTGCCAGCAGCTTAGCCAGGGGTAATCAGCCCCAGCATTTT
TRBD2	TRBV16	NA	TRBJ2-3	CASSQAQRGGPVADTQYF	TGTGCCAGCAGCCAAGCCCAGCGGGGGGGCCCGGTGGCAGATACGCAGTATTTT
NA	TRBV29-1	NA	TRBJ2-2	CSATRRLGGRAGELFF	TGCAGCGCCACCCGCCGCCTGGGGGGACGGGCCGGGGAGCTGTTTTTT
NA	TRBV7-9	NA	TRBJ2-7	CASSLSESYEQYF	TGTGCCAGCAGCTTAAGCGAATCCTACGAGCAGTACTTC
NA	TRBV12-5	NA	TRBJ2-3	CASGRGTDTQYF	TGTGCTAGTGGTCGGGGCACAGATACGCAGTATTTT
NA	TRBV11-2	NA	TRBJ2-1	CASSLLGGRFF	TGTGCCAGCAGCTTATTGGGGGGGCGGTTCTTC
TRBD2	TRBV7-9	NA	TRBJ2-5	CASSSPSGGNQETQYF	TGTGCCAGCAGCTCCCCTAGCGGGGGGAACCAAGAGACCCAGTACTTC
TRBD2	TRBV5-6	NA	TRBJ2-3	CASSYGTSGVTDTQYF	TGTGCCAGCAGCTACGGGACTAGCGGGGTCACAGATACGCAGTATTTT
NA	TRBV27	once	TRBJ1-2	CASSPGGFQVLANYGYTF	TGTGCCAGCAGTCCCGGTGGGTTCCAGGTGCTTGCTAACTATGGCTACACCTTC
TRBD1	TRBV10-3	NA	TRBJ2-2	CAISESETGDTGELFF	TGTGCCATCAGTGAGTCGGAGACAGGGGACACCGGGGAGCTGTTTTTT
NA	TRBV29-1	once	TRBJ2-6	CSDKADSSGANVLTF	TGCAGCGACAAGGCCGACAGCTCTGGGGCCAACGTCCTGACTTTC
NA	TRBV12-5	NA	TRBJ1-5	CASGLGRRQPQHF	TGTGCTAGTGGTTTGGGGCGGAGGCAGCCCCAGCATTTT